The source of this T cell receptor beta chain is a study of blood T cell repertoires in COVID-19. Study information: Researchers got acute and convalescent COVID-19 samples from the United States, Italy and Spain. Nucleic acid was either cDNA or gDNA, and it came from T cells, B-cell-depleted T cells, or PBMCs.

The CDR3 is 15 residues long. Trimming shortened V by 2 bases and J by 3 bases, and 15 bases separated the two germline ends. The V gene's germline CDR1 is GTSNPN and CDR2 SVGIG (reference sequence). Per the original data handling: The assay estimated nucleated cells by amplifying reference gene primers. Generated by immunoSEQ multiplex PCR, the TCRdb table keeps only in-frame clones and is missing some. V, J and clone size are taken as reported in that table, and D and trimming were inferred from the DNA itself. The sample carries about 210,000 clones, 89% recorded once. The TCR originated in a woman aged 40 to 49 with acute or convalescent COVID-19. Specimen: peripheral blood. This rearrangement joins TRBV30 to TRBJ2-3; D may be TRBD1 (6 bases). This CDR3 is CAWSRDILGTDTQYF. The DNA of the CDR3 is TGTGCCTGGAGTAGGGACATCCTTGGTACAGATACGCAGTATTTT.